Listed here are 25 T cell receptor beta chains from one sample, sequenced in a study of shared clonotypes between healthy human individuals (TCRdb year 2020). Library preparation employed the immunoSEQ multiplex PCR assay. In TCRdb, the immuneACCESS table is reduced to in-frame sequences with V and J assigned. These tables do not hold every clone; where another copy was compared, an unresolved V gene accounts for under half, and the others remain unexplained. This sample is represented by roughly 1,000,000 clones; about 80% of them were singletons. The ten largest clones capture roughly 0.65% of the sample. Material for sequencing was memory CD4+ T cells from PBMCs. Explained via the paper, the cell subset or site label denotes: CD45RA-negative fraction. These receptors came from a man between 18 and 35 years old in good health. Some clones in this sample may be carry-over from other donors' samples.

The chain uses TRBV5-8 and TRBJ1-5; D unresolved. CDR3 length: 13 amino acids. Germline-derived CDR1 and CDR2 are SGHTS and YDEGEE. Trimming removed 1 base at V and 6 bases at J, with 8 bases between. The CDR3 DNA sequence: TGTGCCAGCAGCTTGTACTTCCCTCAGCCCCAGCATTTT. This codes for CASSLYFPQPQHF. The entire variable domain, with the rest obtained from reference TRBV5-8 and TRBJ1-5, is as follows: EAGVTQSPTHLIKTRGQQATLRCSPISGHTSVYWYQQALGLGLQFLLWYDEGEERNRGNFPPRFSGRQFPNYSSELNVNALELEDSALYLCASSLYFPQPQHFGDGTRLSIL.

This clone occurred once. The genes are TRBV27 and TRBJ2-3; 12 bases match TRBD2. CDR1 is MNHEY, CDR2 SMNVEV, per germline (reference sequence). CDR3 length: 16 residues. V trimming: 4 bases; J trimming: 0 bases; junction bases outside the gene matches: 2. The CDR3 reads CASSSLAGGSTDTQYF. DNA of the CDR3: TGTGCCAGCAGTTCCCTAGCGGGAGGGAGCACAGATACGCAGTATTTT.

V gene TRBV28 combines with J gene TRBJ2-7; the D is unclear. The V gene's germline CDR1 is MDHEN and CDR2 SYDVKM. The CDR3 loop spans 11 amino acids. Trimming removed 2 bases at V and 7 bases at J, with 6 bases between. The CDR3 protein is CASSLPGEQYF. DNA for the CDR3: TGTGCCAGCAGTTTACCCGGGGAGCAGTACTTC.

This clone was seen a handful of times. The chain carries TRBV7-9 and TRBJ1-2, with 7 bases lining up with TRBD1. The V gene's germline CDR1 is SEHNR and CDR2 FQNEAQ (reference sequence). With V trimmed by 5 bases and J by 6 bases, 12 bases remained unmatched. This CDR3 is 15 amino acids long. As DNA, the CDR3 is TGTGCCAGCAGCAGCTCGACAGGGCGGTCGGATGGCTACACCTTC. Translated: CASSSSTGRSDGYTF. Variable domain in full (rest from reference TRBV7-9 and TRBJ1-2): DTGVSQNPRHKITKRGQNVTFRCDPISEHNRLYWYRQTLGQGPEFLTYFQNEAQLEKSRLLSDRFSAERPKGSFSTLEIQRTEQGDSAMYLCASSSSTGRSDGYTFGSGTRLTVV.

This chain links TRBV2 with TRBJ1-3, with D perhaps matching TRBD1 (5 bases). Germline CDR1 and CDR2: SNHLY and FYNNEI. The V gene lost 6 bases and the J gene lost 0 bases, with 12 bases spanning the gap. The CDR3 is made up of 15 amino acids. In DNA form, the CDR3 reads TGTGCCAGCAGAGTCAGCGGGGCCTCTGGAAACACCATATATTTT. Its translation: CASRVSGASGNTIYF.

The V call is TRBV27, the J call TRBJ1-1, with D possibly TRBD1 on 6 matching bases. CDR1 and CDR2 from the germline V gene are MNHEY and SMNVEV (reference sequence). Trimming took off 5 bases at V and 0 bases at J, with 13 bases between the two ends. The CDR3 has 15 residues. CDR3 sequence reads: CASSPGHGMNTEAFF. In nucleotides, the CDR3 is TGTGCCAGCAGTCCGGGACACGGGATGAACACTGAAGCTTTCTTT.

In this sample, this clone turned up a few times. Other DNA sequences in this sample translate to the same CDR3. The chain carries TRBV29-1 and TRBJ2-1; D not resolved. The length of the CDR3 is 13 residues. Trimming removed 4 bases from V and 0 bases from J, with 7 bases in between. Germline V CDR1 and CDR2: SQVTM, ANQGSEA. Here the CDR3 DNA reads TGCAGCGTTGTAACCAGCTCCTACAATGAGCAGTTCTTC. Its protein product is CSVVTSSYNEQFF.

This rearrangement joins TRBV5-1 to TRBJ2-1; 13 bases match TRBD2. Germline-derived CDR1 and CDR2 are SGHRS and YFSETQ. J lost 8 bases, V lost 4 bases, and 3 bases had no gene match. This CDR3 spans 14 amino acids. The CDR3 loop is CASSGLAGADEQFF. The CDR3 DNA is TGCGCCAGCAGCGGACTAGCGGGAGCGGATGAGCAGTTCTTC.

This rearrangement joins TRBV4-3 to TRBJ1-4; 12 nucleotides align to TRBD1. CDR1 and CDR2 from the germline V gene are LGHNA and YSLEER. J was trimmed by 9 bases and V by 4 bases; bases with no gene match: 6. This CDR3 has 15 amino acids. The DNA of the CDR3 is TGCGCCAGCAGCCGTATCGGGACAGGGGGCAAAAAACTGTTTTTT. Translating it yields CASSRIGTGGKKLFF.

The chain employs TRBV10-1 and TRBJ2-7; 10 bases line up with TRBD1. This CDR3 comprises 16 residues. Germline V lookup: CDR1 WNHNN, CDR2 SYGVQD (reference sequence). Trimming took 2 bases from V and 3 from J; bases not matched to a gene: 7. This CDR3 is CASSEPPGDRGYEQYF. The CDR3 nucleotides are TGCGCCAGCAGTGAGCCACCGGGGGACAGGGGCTACGAGCAGTACTTC.

The V call is TRBV2, the J call TRBJ2-1, with D perhaps assigned TRBD1 or TRBD2 (5 bases each). The CDR3 has 16 residues. From germline, CDR1 is SNHLY and CDR2 FYNNEI. Trimming removed 4 bases at V and 5 bases at J, with 18 bases between. This CDR3 is CASSASRDPRHNEQFF. In DNA, the CDR3 is TGTGCCAGCAGTGCCTCCCGGGACCCTAGGCACAATGAGCAGTTCTTC.

The chain links TRBV18 to TRBJ1-2; TRBD1 matches 9 bases. The CDR3 is 15 amino acids. J gave up 0 bases and V 3 bases, and 2 bases lay outside the gene matches. Germline V CDR1 and CDR2: KGHSH, LQKENI. The CDR3 spells CASSPRQGANYGYTF. The CDR3 nucleotides are TGTGCCAGCTCACCCCGACAGGGGGCTAACTATGGCTACACCTTC. The variable domain in full, completed from reference TRBV18 and TRBJ1-2, reads NAGVMQNPRHLVRRRGQEARLRCSPMKGHSHVYWYRQLPEEGLKFMVYLQKENIIDESGMPKERFSAEFPKEGPSILRIQQVVRGDSAAYFCASSPRQGANYGYTFGSGTRLTVV.

Only a few counts were recorded for this clone. This sequence joins TRBV29-1 and TRBJ1-2; possible D gene TRBD1, 6 bases. The length of the CDR3 is 14 residues. The V and J ends lost 8 bases and 4 bases respectively, with 20 bases between them. Germline V lookup: CDR1 SQVTM, CDR2 ANQGSEA. CDR3 region: CSIETGRDSYGYTF. The CDR3 coding sequence is TGCAGCATCGAAACAGGGAGGGATAGCTATGGCTACACCTTC.

The count of this clone is one. The J gene is TRBJ1-5, the V gene TRBV28; D gene uncertain. Germline CDR1 and CDR2: MDHEN and SYDVKM. The length of the CDR3 is 15 residues. Between the trimmed V and J ends, which lost 6 bases and 4 bases, there was a span of 16 bases. In nucleotides, the CDR3 is TGTGCCAGCAGCCTACCGTCGGGCATGAATCAGCCCCAGCATTTT. Translated: CASSLPSGMNQPQHF.

This clone was seen a few times. The chain is built from TRBV5-1 and TRBJ2-1; D possibly corresponds to TRBD1 (6 bases). Germline-derived CDR1 and CDR2 are SGHRS and YFSETQ. With 2 bases removed from V and 4 bases from J, the gap between germline ends came to 19 bases. The CDR3 extends over 17 amino acids. The DNA of the CDR3 is TGCGCCAGCAGCTTCCCTCCCGGGACAACTGGATACAATGAGCAGTTCTTC. Amino acids: CASSFPPGTTGYNEQFF.

A note on this clone: This could be a read error, since a much larger clone is one nucleotide away. This CDR3 is also generated by other DNA sequences in the sample. This chain links TRBV6-5 with TRBJ2-5; D is perhaps TRBD1 or TRBD2 (6 bases each). This CDR3 is built from 15 residues. Trimming removed 7 bases at V and 5 bases at J, with 20 bases between. CDR1 is MNHEY, CDR2 SVGAGI, per germline. CDR3 loop: CASKVRGPSQETQYF. In DNA form, the CDR3 reads TGTGCCAGCAAGGTCCGGGGGCCAAGCCAGGAGACCCAGTACTTC.

This clone came up once. The rearrangement uses TRBV30 and TRBJ2-3; 7 bases match TRBD2. Germline V gene sequence: CDR1 GTSNPN, CDR2 SVGIG (reference sequence). The CDR3 sequence is 14 residues long. V was clipped by 5 bases and J by 5 bases; unmatched bases: 10. This CDR3 is CAWSSGTAGDTQYF. For the CDR3, the DNA is TGTGCCTGGTCCAGCGGGACCGCGGGAGATACGCAGTATTTT.

The V and J genes are TRBV6-6 and TRBJ2-7; no definite D call. V lost 6 bases to trimming and J lost 4 bases, with 13 bases between them. The germline V gene encodes CDR1 MNHNY and CDR2 SVGAGI (reference sequence). The CDR3 sequence is 13 residues long. CDR3: CASSRGVMYEQYF. In nucleotides, the CDR3 is TGTGCCAGCAGCAGAGGTGTCATGTACGAGCAGTACTTC.

The V and J genes are TRBV7-9 and TRBJ2-7, with a weak D call TRBD1 (6 bases). The CDR3 has 14 residues. Germline CDR1 SEHNR, CDR2 FQNEAQ (reference sequence). Deletions cut 3 bases from V and 2 bases from J, with 11 bases between. The CDR3 protein is CASSFNRETYEQYF. In DNA, the CDR3 is TGTGCCAGCAGCTTTAACAGGGAGACCTACGAGCAGTACTTC.

The V gene is TRBV27, the J gene TRBJ2-3, with TRBD2 matching 13 bases. The CDR3 spans 18 residues. V trimming: 6 bases; J trimming: 3 bases; junction bases outside the gene matches: 12. Germline-derived CDR1 and CDR2 are MNHEY and SMNVEV (reference sequence). DNA for the CDR3: TGTGCCAGCAGGCTTTCGAGACTAGCGGGAGGTGTTACAGATACGCAGTATTTT. This sequence encodes CASRLSRLAGGVTDTQYF.

J is TRBJ2-4 and V is TRBV29-1; D is unclear. V lost 6 bases and J 0 bases, leaving 12 bases between the germline ends. This CDR3 has 14 amino acids. Looked up from germline, CDR1 is SQVTM and CDR2 is ANQGSEA. CDR3 sequence (DNA): TGCAGCGTGGTTGGAAAACTAGCCAAAAACATTCAGTACTTC. It translates to CSVVGKLAKNIQYF.

V usage is TRBV10-1 and J usage is TRBJ1-4; TRBD1 matches 10 bases. After removal of 6 bases from V and 13 bases from J, the junction contained 5 bases not matched to a gene. Germline loops: CDR1 WNHNN, CDR2 SYGVQD (reference sequence). The CDR3 covers 12 residues. CDR3 residues: CASSRGQGTLFF. In DNA form, the CDR3 reads TGCGCCAGCAGCAGGGGACAGGGGACACTGTTTTTT.

In regard to this clone: A far more abundant clone sits one base away, making this likely a read error. Other DNA sequences from this sample encode an identical CDR3 as well. V and J are TRBV30 and TRBJ2-2, with 11 bases identical to TRBD2. Germline values: CDR1 GTSNPN, CDR2 SVGIG (reference sequence). The CDR3 extends over 16 amino acids. The CDR3 reads CAWSPLSGRGTGELFF. CDR3 bases: TGTGCCTGGAGCCCTCTTAGCGGGAGGGGGACCGGGGAGTTGTTTTTT. Full variable domain (remainder filled in from reference TRBV30 and TRBJ2-2): SQTIHQWPATLVQPVGSPLSLECTVEGTSNPNLYWYRQAAGRGLQLLFYSVGIGQISSEVPQNLSASRPQDRQFILSSKKLLLSDSGFYLCAWSPLSGRGTGELFFGEGSRLTVL.

In its sample, this clone was seen a few times. The chain combines TRBV30 with TRBJ1-5, with D hard to call. The ends were cut back, 3 bases at V and 6 bases at J, with 15 bases in the middle. Per the germline V gene, CDR1 is GTSNPN and CDR2 is SVGIG (reference sequence). The CDR3 length is 14 residues. The CDR3: CAWSHGLAGQPQHF. The CDR3 coding sequence is TGTGCCTGGAGCCACGGGTTAGCTGGTCAGCCCCAGCATTTT.

The J gene is TRBJ2-1, the V gene TRBV5-1, with 12 bases identical to TRBD2. V shed 0 bases, J shed 9 bases, and the junction held 13 bases outside the gene matches. Per germline, CDR1 SGHRS and CDR2 YFSETQ. CDR3 length: 18 amino acids. This chain's CDR3 is CASSLGALGLAGFGEQFF. The CDR3, as DNA: TGCGCCAGCAGCTTGGGGGCTCTAGGACTAGCGGGGTTCGGTGAGCAGTTCTTC. Full variable domain (rest looked up from reference TRBV5-1 and TRBJ2-1): KAGVTQTPRYLIKTRGQQVTLSCSPISGHRSVSWYQQTPGQGLQFLFEYFSETQRNKGNFPGRFSGRQFSNSRSEMNVSTLELGDSALYLCASSLGALGLAGFGEQFFGPGTRLTVL.